The clone carrying this T cell receptor beta chain appeared many times. Its antigen is undetermined. TCRdb processed the reads anew with MiXCR; each CDR3 protein has one entry. The table records fewer than 200,000 distinct CDR3 sequences, 13% to 15% of them present only once. V was clipped by 5 bases and J by 11 bases, with 13 bases between them. CDR1 and CDR2 from the germline V gene are SGHTA and FQGNSA. This CDR3 spans 12 amino acids. The data are from a study of T cell repertoires in cytomegalovirus infection. Study conclusions and caveats: The ex vivo response showed dominance by HLA-C-restricted CMV-specific TCR beta clonotypes.

The chain links TRBV7-2 to TRBJ2-1; D unresolved. Material for sequencing was PBMCs. The source of this sequence is a human donor in good health (CMV status not recorded). Some clones in this sample may be carry-over from other donors' samples. This chain's CDR3 is CASSLQIPQQFF. CDR3 nucleotide sequence: TGTGCCAGCAGCCTCCAGATACCCCAGCAGTTCTTC. The whole variable domain, remainder taken from reference TRBV7-2 and TRBJ2-1, is GAGVSQSPSNKVTEKGKDVELRCDPISGHTALYWYRQSLGQGLEFLIYFQGNSAPDKSGLPSDRFSAERTGGSVSTLTIQRTQQEDSAVYLCASSLQIPQQFFGPGTRLTVL.